This T cell receptor beta chain was found in a study of blood T cell repertoires in COVID-19. At the level of the study: The study drew acute and convalescent COVID-19 samples from the United States, Italy and Spain.

The CDR3 extends over 12 amino acids. V dropped 1 base and J dropped 3 bases, with 4 bases sitting between them. Germline values: CDR1 MGHDK, CDR2 SYGVNS. Method: immunoSEQ multiplex PCR; TCRdb's copy keeps in-frame clones and lacks some. The profile shows 100,000 or so clones, more than 90% of them singletons. The chain carries TRBV25-1 and TRBJ2-7; D gene unclear. Sequenced material: peripheral blood. This sequence originates from a man aged 18 to 29 with acute or convalescent COVID-19. CDR3 sequence: CASSESFYEQYF. Written as DNA, the CDR3 is TGTGCCAGCAGTGAATCCTTCTACGAGCAGTACTTC.